The 4 T cell receptor beta chains below all came from one sample that was sequenced in a study of blood T cell repertoires in COVID-19. Clones were read by immunoSEQ multiplex PCR, and TCRdb kept only the in-frame ones, dropping some. The sample yields about 110,000 clones, approximately 85% seen once. What was sequenced was peripheral blood. These TCRs come from a human donor in a cohort sampled during active COVID-19.

The rearrangement joins TRBV4-1 to TRBJ2-3; 8 bases are a match to TRBD2. Unmatched junction bases numbered 7, after V lost 3 bases and J lost 2 bases. The CDR3 runs to 16 residues. Germline V gene lookup returns CDR1 MGHRA and CDR2 YSYEKL. The CDR3 loop reads CASSHPKGLDTDTQYF. In DNA, the CDR3 is TGCGCCAGCAGCCACCCTAAGGGACTAGACACAGATACGCAGTATTTT.

The V call is TRBV30, the J call TRBJ1-3, with D maybe TRBD1 (5 bases). Trimming took off 0 bases at V and 6 bases at J, with 9 bases between the two ends. Per the germline V gene, CDR1 is GTSNPN and CDR2 is SVGIG (reference sequence). The CDR3 length is 13 residues. The CDR3 reads CAWSVQGANTIYF. CDR3 coding DNA: TGTGCCTGGAGTGTACAAGGGGCAAACACCATATATTTT.

The chain joins TRBV6-5 to TRBJ2-2; a weak D match, TRBD1 (5 bases). V lost 7 bases and J lost 6, with 18 bases in between. This CDR3 has 15 residues. In germline, CDR1 is MNHEY, CDR2 SVGAGI. The DNA for the CDR3 is TGTGCCAGCATTCCACCGTCGTGGGGCCCCGGGGAGCTGTTTTTT. Translated: CASIPPSWGPGELFF.

J is TRBJ2-2 and V is TRBV9; D ambiguous. With 0 bases removed from V and 7 bases from J, the gap between germline ends came to 13 bases. Per the germline V gene, CDR1 is SGDLS and CDR2 is YYNGEE. The CDR3 contains 15 residues. This chain's CDR3 is CASSVATPSVGELFF. The CDR3 region has the DNA TGTGCCAGCAGCGTAGCTACGCCGTCTGTCGGGGAGCTGTTTTTT. The complete variable domain, with remaining parts taken from reference TRBV9 and TRBJ2-2, reads DSGVTQTPKHLITATGQRVTLRCSPRSGDLSVYWYQQSLDQGLQFLIQYYNGEERAKGNILERFSAQQFPDLHSELNLSSLELGDSALYFCASSVATPSVGELFFGEGSRLTVL.